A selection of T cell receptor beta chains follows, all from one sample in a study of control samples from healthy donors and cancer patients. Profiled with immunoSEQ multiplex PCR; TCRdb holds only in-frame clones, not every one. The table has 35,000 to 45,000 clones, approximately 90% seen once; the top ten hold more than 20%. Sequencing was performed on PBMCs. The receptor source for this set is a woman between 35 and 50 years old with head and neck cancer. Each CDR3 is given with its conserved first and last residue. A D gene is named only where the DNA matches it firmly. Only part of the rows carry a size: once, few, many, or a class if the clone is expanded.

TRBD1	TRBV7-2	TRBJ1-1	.	TGTGCCAGCAGCTTAGAGTCCAGGGGGCGCGGGACTGAAGCTTTCTTT	CASSLESRGRGTEAFF
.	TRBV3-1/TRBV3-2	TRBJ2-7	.	TGTGCCAGCAGCCAATTCCCGGCTAATTCTAACTACGAGCAGTACTTC	CASSQFPANSNYEQYF
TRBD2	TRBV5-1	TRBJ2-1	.	TGCGCCAGCAGCCCCGGACTAGCGGGGGCCGGGAATGAGCAGTTCTTC	CASSPGLAGAGNEQFF
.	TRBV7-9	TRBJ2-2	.	TGTGCCAGCAGCTTAAAGGACAGAAAAAACACCGGGGAGCTGTTTTTT	CASSLKDRKNTGELFF
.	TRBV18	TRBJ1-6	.	TGTGCCAGCTCACCGGGGGCAGACTCCTATAATTCACCCCTCCACTTT	CASSPGADSYNSPLHF
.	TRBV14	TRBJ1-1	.	TGTGCCAGCAGCCGCGCCTTAAACACTGAAGCTTTCTTT	CASSRALNTEAFF
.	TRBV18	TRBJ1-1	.	TGTGCCAGCTCACTGACAGAGTTGAACACTGAAGCTTTCTTT	CASSLTELNTEAFF
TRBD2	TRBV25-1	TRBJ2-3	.	TGTGCCAGCAGTGGGTTAGCGGGGGGGCGGGGCACAGATACGCAGTATTTT	CASSGLAGGRGTDTQYF
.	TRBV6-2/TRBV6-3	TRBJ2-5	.	TGTGCCAGCAGTTACAAGGGGTTTCCGGAGACCCAGTACTTC	CASSYKGFPETQYF
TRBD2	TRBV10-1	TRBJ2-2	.	TGCGCCAGCAGTCCAATAATAGCGGGAGGCACCGGGGAGCTGTTTTTT	CASSPIIAGGTGELFF
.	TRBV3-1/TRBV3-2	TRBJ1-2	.	TGTGCCAGCAGCCAAGATCCGGGTCACTCTGCCTCCTATGGCTACACCTTC	CASSQDPGHSASYGYTF
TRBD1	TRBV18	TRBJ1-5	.	TGTGCCAGCTCACCCGGGCAGGGGGTTCAGCCCCAGCATTTT	CASSPGQGVQPQHF
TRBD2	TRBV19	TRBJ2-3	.	TGTGCCAGTAGTTCTAGCGGGAACATCCGGAATACGCAGTATTTT	CASSSSGNIRNTQYF
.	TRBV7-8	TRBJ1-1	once	TGTGCCAGCAGCTTAGGGGGGGCGGGGGACACTGAAGCTTTCTTT	CASSLGGAGDTEAFF
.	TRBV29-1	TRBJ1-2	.	TGCAGCGTTGATCCCAGGGAGGCCTATGGCTACACCTTC	CSVDPREAYGYTF
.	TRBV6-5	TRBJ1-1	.	TGTGCCAGCAGTTACGCGGCAGGGAGGAAAACTGAAGCTTTCTTT	CASSYAAGRKTEAFF
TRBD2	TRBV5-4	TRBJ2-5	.	TGTGCCAGCAGCCGTGGTGCGGGAGTTGGGGAGACCCAGTACTTC	CASSRGAGVGETQYF